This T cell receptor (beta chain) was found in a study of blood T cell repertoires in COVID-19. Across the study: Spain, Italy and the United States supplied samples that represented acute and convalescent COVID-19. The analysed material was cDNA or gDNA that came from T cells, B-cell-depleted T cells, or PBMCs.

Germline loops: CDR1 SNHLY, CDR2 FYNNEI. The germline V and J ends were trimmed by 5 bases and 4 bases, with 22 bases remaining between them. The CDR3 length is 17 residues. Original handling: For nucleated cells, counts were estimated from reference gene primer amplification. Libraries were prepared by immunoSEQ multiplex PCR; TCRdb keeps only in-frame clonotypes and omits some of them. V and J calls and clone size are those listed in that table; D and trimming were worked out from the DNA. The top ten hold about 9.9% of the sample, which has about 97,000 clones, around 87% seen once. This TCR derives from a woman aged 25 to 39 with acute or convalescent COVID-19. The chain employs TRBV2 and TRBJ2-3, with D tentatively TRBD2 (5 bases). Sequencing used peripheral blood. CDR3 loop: CASSNPGRDHKPDTQYF. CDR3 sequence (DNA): TGTGCCAGCAGTAATCCTGGCCGGGATCACAAACCAGATACGCAGTATTTT.